This TCR beta chain stems from a study of Graves' ophthalmopathy and Graves' hyperthyroidism. Study results and limitations: In blood, most expanded thyroid clonotypes above 0.001 frequency were also detected.

RNA transcripts were the template, and TCR beta CDR3 regions were amplified from them. First-round RT-PCR relied on HTBI primers, and a second-round multiplex PCR came next. TCRdb passed the multiplex PCR reads through MiXCR, listing each CDR3 protein once. The data contain fewer than 600,000 distinct CDR3 sequences, approximately 14% of them singletons. This CDR3 comprises 14 residues. Per the germline V gene, CDR1 is MDHEN and CDR2 is SYDVKM. V lost 6 bases and J lost 9, with 18 bases in between. This clonotype was observed many times. Its antigen is unidentified. The sample was blood. This sequence originates from a woman younger than 45 with Graves' ophthalmopathy. The chain joins TRBV28 to TRBJ1-5; D gene uncertain. CDR3 residues: CASSLDNRESPQHF. CDR3 bases: TGTGCCAGCAGCTTAGACAACCGCGAGTCGCCCCAGCATTTT.